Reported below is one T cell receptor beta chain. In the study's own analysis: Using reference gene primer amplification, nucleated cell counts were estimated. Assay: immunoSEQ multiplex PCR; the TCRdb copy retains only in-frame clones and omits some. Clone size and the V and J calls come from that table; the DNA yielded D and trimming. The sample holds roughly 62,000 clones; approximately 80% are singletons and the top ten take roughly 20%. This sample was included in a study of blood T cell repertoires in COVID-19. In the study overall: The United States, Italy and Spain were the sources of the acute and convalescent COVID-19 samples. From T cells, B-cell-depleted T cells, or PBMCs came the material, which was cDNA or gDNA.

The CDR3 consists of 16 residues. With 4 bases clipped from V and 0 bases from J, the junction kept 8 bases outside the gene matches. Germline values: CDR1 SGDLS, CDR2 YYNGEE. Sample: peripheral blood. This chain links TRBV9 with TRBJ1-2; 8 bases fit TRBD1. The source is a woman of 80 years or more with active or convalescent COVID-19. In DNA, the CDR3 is TGTGCCAGCAGCCCGACAGGGGCATTGACTAACTATGGCTACACCTTC. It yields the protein CASSPTGALTNYGYTF.